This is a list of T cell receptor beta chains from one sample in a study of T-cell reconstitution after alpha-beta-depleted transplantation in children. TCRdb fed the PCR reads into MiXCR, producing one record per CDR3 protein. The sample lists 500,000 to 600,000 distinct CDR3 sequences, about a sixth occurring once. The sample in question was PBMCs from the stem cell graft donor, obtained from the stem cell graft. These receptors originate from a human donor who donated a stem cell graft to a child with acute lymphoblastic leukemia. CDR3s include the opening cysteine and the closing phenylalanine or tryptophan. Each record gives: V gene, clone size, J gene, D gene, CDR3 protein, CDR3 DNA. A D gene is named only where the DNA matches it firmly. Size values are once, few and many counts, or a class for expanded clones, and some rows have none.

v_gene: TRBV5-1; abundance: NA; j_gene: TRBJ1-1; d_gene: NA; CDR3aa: CASDSGWGEAFF; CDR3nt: TGCGCCAGCGATTCAGGGTGGGGTGAAGCTTTCTTT
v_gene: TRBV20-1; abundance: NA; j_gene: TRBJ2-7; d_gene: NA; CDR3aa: CSARDQPDEQYF; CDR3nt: TGCAGTGCTAGAGATCAGCCTGACGAGCAGTACTTC
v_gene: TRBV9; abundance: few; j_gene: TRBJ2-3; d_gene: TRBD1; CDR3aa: CASSVAGGFTDTQYF; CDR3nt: TGTGCCAGCAGCGTAGCAGGGGGATTCACAGATACGCAGTATTTT
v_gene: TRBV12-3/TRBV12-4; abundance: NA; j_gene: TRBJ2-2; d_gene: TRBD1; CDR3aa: CASSFQGASTGELFF; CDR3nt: TGTGCCAGCAGTTTCCAGGGGGCTAGCACCGGGGAGCTGTTTTTT
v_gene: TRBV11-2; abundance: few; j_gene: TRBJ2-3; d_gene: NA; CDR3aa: CASSWGSGSTDTQYF; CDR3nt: TGTGCCAGCAGCTGGGGCAGCGGGAGCACAGATACGCAGTATTTT
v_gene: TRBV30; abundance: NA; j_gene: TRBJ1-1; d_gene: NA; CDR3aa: CAWSVSFGAFF; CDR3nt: TGTGCCTGGAGTGTCAGTTTTGGAGCTTTCTTT
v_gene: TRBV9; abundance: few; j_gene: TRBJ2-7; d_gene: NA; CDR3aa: CASSVESIAASYEQYF; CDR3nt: TGTGCCAGCAGCGTAGAATCTATAGCGGCGTCCTACGAGCAGTACTTC
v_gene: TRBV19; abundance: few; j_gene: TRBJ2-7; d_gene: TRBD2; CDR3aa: CASSIGNSGSYEQYF; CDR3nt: TGTGCCAGTAGTATAGGGAATAGCGGGTCCTACGAGCAGTACTTC
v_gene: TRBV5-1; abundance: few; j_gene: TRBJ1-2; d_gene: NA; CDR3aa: CASSFTGSFYGYTF; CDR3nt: TGCGCCAGCAGCTTTACGGGGAGCTTCTATGGCTACACCTTC
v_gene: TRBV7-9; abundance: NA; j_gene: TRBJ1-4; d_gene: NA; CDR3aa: CASSGGWVTNEKLFF; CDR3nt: TGTGCCAGCAGCGGCGGATGGGTAACTAATGAAAAACTGTTTTTT
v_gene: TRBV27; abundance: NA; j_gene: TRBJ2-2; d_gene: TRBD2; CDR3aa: CASPSNPGLAGVRDTGELFF; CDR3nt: TGTGCCAGTCCGTCTAATCCGGGACTAGCGGGAGTACGGGACACCGGGGAGCTGTTTTTT
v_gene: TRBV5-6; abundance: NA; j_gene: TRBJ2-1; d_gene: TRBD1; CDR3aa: CASSPDRVGTEQFF; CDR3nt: TGTGCCAGCAGCCCGGACAGGGTGGGCACTGAGCAGTTCTTC
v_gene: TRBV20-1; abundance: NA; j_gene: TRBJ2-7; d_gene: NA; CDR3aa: CSAKNDRGSDYEQYF; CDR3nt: TGCAGTGCTAAGAATGATAGGGGTTCTGACTACGAGCAGTACTTC
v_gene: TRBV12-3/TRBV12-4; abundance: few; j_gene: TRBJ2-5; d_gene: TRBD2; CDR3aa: CASSSGGVQETQYF; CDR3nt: TGTGCCAGCAGTTCGGGGGGGGTTCAAGAGACCCAGTACTTC
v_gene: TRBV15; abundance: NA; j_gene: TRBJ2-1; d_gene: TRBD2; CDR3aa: CATSTATPGTRIHEQFF; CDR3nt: TGTGCCACCAGCACAGCAACTCCCGGGACTAGGATACATGAGCAGTTCTTC
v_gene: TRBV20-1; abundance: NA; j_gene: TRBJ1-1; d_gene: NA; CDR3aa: CSARRMPKTPMNTEAFF; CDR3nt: TGCAGTGCTAGGAGAATGCCGAAGACACCAATGAACACTGAAGCTTTCTTT
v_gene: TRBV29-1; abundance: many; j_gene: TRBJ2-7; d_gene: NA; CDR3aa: CSVQPSGTGVYEQYF; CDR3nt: TGCAGCGTTCAACCGTCCGGGACTGGAGTCTACGAGCAGTACTTC
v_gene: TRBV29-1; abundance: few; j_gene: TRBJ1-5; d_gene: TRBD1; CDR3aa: CSVGTTGANQPQHF; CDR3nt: TGCAGCGTTGGGACCACAGGGGCCAATCAGCCCCAGCATTTT
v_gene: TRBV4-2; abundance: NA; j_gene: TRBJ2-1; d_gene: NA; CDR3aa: CASSPFHVGLLSEQFF; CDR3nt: TGTGCCAGCAGCCCCTTTCATGTAGGACTCCTCAGCGAGCAGTTCTTC
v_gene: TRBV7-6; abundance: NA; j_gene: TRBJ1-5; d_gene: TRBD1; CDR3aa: CASSPGQGARFQPQHF; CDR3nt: TGTGCCAGCAGCCCCGGACAGGGGGCGAGGTTTCAGCCCCAGCATTTT
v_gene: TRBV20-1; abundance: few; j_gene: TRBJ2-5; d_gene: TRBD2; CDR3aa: CSAAGAIQETQYF; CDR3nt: TGCAGTGCTGCGGGAGCTATCCAAGAGACCCAGTACTTC
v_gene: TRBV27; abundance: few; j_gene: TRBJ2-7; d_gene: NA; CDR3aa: CASSDTGSYEQYF; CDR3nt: TGTGCCAGCAGCGACACAGGGTCCTACGAGCAGTACTTC
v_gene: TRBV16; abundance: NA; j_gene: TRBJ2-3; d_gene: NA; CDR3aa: CASSQRILTDTQYF; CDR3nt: TGTGCCAGCAGCCAAAGGATACTCACAGATACGCAGTATTTT
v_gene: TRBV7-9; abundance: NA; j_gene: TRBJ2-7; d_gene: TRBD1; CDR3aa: CASSLSSDRVFEQYF; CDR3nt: TGTGCCAGCAGCTTAAGTTCGGACAGGGTATTCGAGCAGTACTTC
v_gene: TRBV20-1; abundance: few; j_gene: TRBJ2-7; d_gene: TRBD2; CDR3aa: CSARESSGSFLSYEQYF; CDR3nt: TGCAGTGCTAGAGAGTCTAGCGGGAGCTTCCTCTCCTACGAGCAGTACTTC
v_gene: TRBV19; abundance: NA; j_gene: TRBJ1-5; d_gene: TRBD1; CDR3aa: CASNTGTGIQPQHF; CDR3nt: TGTGCCAGTAACACCGGGACAGGCATTCAGCCCCAGCATTTT
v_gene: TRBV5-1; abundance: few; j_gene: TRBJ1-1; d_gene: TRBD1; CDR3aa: CASRSPGQGLNTEAFF; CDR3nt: TGCGCCAGCAGATCACCGGGACAGGGGTTGAACACTGAAGCTTTCTTT
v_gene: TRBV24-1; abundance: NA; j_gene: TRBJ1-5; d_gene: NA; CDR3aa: CATSDSAGNNQPQHF; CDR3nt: TGTGCCACCAGTGATTCGGCGGGGAACAATCAGCCCCAGCATTTT
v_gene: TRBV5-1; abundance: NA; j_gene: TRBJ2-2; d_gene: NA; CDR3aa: CASSLRAVANTGELFF; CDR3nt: TGCGCCAGCAGCTTGAGAGCGGTCGCGAACACCGGGGAGCTGTTTTTT
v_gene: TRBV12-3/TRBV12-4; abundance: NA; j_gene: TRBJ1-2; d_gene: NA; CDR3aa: CASSPRPGQYGYTF; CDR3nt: TGTGCCAGCAGTCCGCGACCTGGACAGTATGGCTACACCTTC
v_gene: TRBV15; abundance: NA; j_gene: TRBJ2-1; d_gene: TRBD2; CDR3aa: CATSRGGTSLNEQFF; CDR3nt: TGTGCCACCAGCAGAGGCGGGACTAGTCTCAATGAGCAGTTCTTC
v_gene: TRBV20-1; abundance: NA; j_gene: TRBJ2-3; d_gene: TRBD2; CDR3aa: CSEIPLAGEGSYTDTQYF; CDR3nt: TGCAGTGAGATCCCACTAGCGGGAGAAGGGTCGTACACAGATACGCAGTATTTT
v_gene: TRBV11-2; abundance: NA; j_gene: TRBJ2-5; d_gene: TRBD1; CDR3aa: CASSISQGAGQETQYF; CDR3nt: TGTGCCAGCAGCATCTCGCAGGGGGCAGGGCAAGAGACCCAGTACTTC
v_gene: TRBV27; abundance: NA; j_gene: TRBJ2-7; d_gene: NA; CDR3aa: CASSLSRGAGEQYF; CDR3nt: TGTGCCAGCAGTTTATCTCGGGGGGCTGGCGAGCAGTACTTC
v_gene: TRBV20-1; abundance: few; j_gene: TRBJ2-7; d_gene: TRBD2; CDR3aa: CSARPAGGPGEQYF; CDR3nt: TGCAGTGCCCGCCCGGCGGGAGGGCCGGGTGAGCAGTACTTC
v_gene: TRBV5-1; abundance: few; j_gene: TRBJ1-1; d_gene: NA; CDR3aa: CASSLGQGRQTEAFF; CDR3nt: TGCGCCAGCAGCTTGGGGCAGGGGAGGCAGACTGAAGCTTTCTTT
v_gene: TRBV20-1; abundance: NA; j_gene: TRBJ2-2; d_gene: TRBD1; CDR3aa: CSATGINTGELFF; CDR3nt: TGCAGTGCGACAGGGATCAACACCGGGGAGCTGTTTTTT
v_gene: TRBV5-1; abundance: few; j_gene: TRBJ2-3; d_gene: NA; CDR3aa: CASSSNRGTQYF; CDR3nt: TGCGCCAGCAGCTCAAATCGGGGTACGCAGTATTTT
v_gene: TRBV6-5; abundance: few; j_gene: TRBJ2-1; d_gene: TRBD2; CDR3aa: CASSSPTSGRINEQFF; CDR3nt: TGTGCCAGCAGTTCTCCGACTAGCGGGAGGATCAATGAGCAGTTCTTC
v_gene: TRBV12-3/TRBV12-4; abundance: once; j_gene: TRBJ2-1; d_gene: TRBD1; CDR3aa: CASSSGQDSYNEQFF; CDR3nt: TGTGCCAGCAGTTCGGGACAGGACTCCTACAATGAGCAGTTCTTC
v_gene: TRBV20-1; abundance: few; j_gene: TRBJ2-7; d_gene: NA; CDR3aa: CSASGSWVEQYF; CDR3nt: TGCAGTGCTAGCGGGTCTTGGGTAGAGCAGTACTTC
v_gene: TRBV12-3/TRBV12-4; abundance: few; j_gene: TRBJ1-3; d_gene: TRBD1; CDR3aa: CASSRTGGTGNTIYF; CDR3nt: TGTGCCAGCAGTCGGACAGGAGGCACTGGAAACACCATATATTTT
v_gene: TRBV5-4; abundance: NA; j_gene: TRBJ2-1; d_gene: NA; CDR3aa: CASSPGRGGKVGNEQFF; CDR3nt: TGTGCCAGCAGCCCTGGCCGAGGGGGAAAGGTCGGCAATGAGCAGTTCTTC
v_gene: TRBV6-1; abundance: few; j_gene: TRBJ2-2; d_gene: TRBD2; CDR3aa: CASSREARAGELFF; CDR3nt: TGTGCCAGCAGCCGGGAGGCAAGGGCCGGGGAGCTGTTTTTT
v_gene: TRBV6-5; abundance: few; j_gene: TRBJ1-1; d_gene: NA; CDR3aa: CASSYSVRTEAFF; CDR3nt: TGTGCCAGCAGTTACTCGGTGCGGACTGAAGCTTTCTTT
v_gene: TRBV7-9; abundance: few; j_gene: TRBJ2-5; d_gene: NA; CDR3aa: CASSLGHGPQETQYF; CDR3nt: TGTGCCAGCAGCTTGGGACACGGGCCCCAAGAGACCCAGTACTTC
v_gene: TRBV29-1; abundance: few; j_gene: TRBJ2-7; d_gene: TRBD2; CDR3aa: CSVLAGEVYEQYF; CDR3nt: TGCAGCGTTTTAGCGGGAGAAGTCTACGAGCAGTACTTC
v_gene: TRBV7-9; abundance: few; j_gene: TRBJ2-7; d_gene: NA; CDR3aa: CASSSAFYEQYF; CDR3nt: TGTGCCAGCAGCTCCGCCTTCTACGAGCAGTACTTC
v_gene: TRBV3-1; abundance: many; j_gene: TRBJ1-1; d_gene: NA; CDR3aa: CASSQVGDTEAFF; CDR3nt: TGTGCCAGCAGCCAAGTCGGGGACACTGAAGCTTTCTTT
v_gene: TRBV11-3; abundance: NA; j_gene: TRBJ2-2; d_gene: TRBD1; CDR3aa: CASSARLGQGGTGELFF; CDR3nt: TGTGCCAGCAGCGCCCGCCTTGGACAGGGGGGCACCGGGGAGCTGTTTTTT
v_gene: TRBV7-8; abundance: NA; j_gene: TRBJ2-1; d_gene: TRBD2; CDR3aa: CASSLVPWLAGNNEQFF; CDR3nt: TGTGCCAGCAGCTTAGTTCCCTGGCTAGCGGGGAACAATGAGCAGTTCTTC
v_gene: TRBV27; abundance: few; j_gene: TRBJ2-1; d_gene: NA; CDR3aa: CASSPYADSIYNEQFF; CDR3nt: TGTGCCAGCAGCCCCTACGCGGACTCGATCTACAATGAGCAGTTCTTC
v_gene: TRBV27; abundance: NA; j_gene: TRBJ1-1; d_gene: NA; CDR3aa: CASSSRPGQHTEAFF; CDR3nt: TGTGCCAGCAGTTCGCGGCCGGGACAACACACTGAAGCTTTCTTT
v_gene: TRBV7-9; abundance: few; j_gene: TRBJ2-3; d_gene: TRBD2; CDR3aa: CASSLAVREGDTQYF; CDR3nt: TGTGCCAGCAGCTTAGCAGTGCGGGAGGGCGATACGCAGTATTTT